Following are 12 T cell receptor beta chains from one sample sequenced in a study of OX40 agonist ivuxolimab in advanced cancers. Produced via immunoSEQ multiplex PCR; TCRdb's table is partial and in-frame only. The table shows tens of thousands of clones, with roughly nine tenths occurring only once. Sequenced here: CD4+ or CD8+ T cells sorted from blood, sampled in a trial of the OX40 agonist ivuxolimab. These TCRs come from an adult with an advanced solid tumor such as melanoma, head and neck, liver or kidney cancer.

The J gene is TRBJ2-3, the V gene TRBV9, with D maybe TRBD1 (5 bases). This CDR3 has 14 amino acids. The ends were cut back, 0 bases at V and 2 bases at J, with 7 bases in the middle. From germline, CDR1 is SGDLS and CDR2 YYNGEE. CDR3 sequence (DNA): TGTGCCAGCAGCGTAGAGACAGACACAGATACGCAGTATTTT. It codes for CASSVETDTDTQYF.

The V call is TRBV14, the J call TRBJ2-5; D gene ambiguous. There are 12 residues in the CDR3. Per germline, CDR1 SGHDN and CDR2 FVKESK. Trimming removed 5 bases from V and 1 base from J, with 5 bases in between. The CDR3 sequence is CASSEGQETQYF. DNA for the CDR3: TGTGCCAGCAGCGAAGGCCAAGAGACCCAGTACTTC. The full variable domain, in which reference TRBV14 and TRBJ2-5 provide the parts outside the CDR3, is EAGVTQFPSHSVIEKGQTVTLRCDPISGHDNLYWYRRVMGKEIKFLLHFVKESKQDESGMPNNRFLAERTGGTYSTLKVQPAELEDSGVYFCASSEGQETQYFGPGTRLLVL.

This chain joins TRBV29-1 and TRBJ2-1; the D is unclear. This CDR3 is 12 amino acids long. Trimming took 1 base from V and 2 from J, leaving 3 bases between them. Per germline, CDR1 SQVTM and CDR2 ANQGSEA. In nucleotides, the CDR3 is TGCAGCGTTGAAGCGGCCTACAATGAGCAGTTCTTC. Its protein is CSVEAAYNEQFF.

The chain couples TRBV7-3 to TRBJ2-1; D ambiguous. Germline-derived CDR1 and CDR2 are SGHTA and FQGTGA. V was trimmed by 0 bases and J by 7 bases, leaving 7 bases between them. CDR3 length equals 13 residues. This CDR3 reads CASSLTNHNEQFF. The DNA for the CDR3 is TGTGCCAGCAGCTTAACGAACCATAATGAGCAGTTCTTC.

This chain connects TRBV5-4 to TRBJ1-4, with unresolved D. Germline CDR1 and CDR2: SGHNT and YYREEE (reference sequence). The CDR3 is 15 residues long. V dropped 4 bases and J dropped 8 bases, with 18 bases sitting between them. The CDR3: CASSLFTAGKEKLFF. The CDR3 bases are TGTGCCAGCAGCCTGTTCACAGCGGGGAAAGAAAAACTGTTTTTT.

The V gene is TRBV11-2, the J gene TRBJ2-2, with D unclear. Trimming removed 3 bases from V and 8 bases from J, with 10 bases in between. CDR1 SGHAT and CDR2 FQNNGV come from the germline V gene. The CDR3 sequence is 13 residues long. CDR3 nucleotides: TGTGCCAGCAGCTTCGTGGTGACAGGGGAGCTGTTTTTT. Encoded protein: CASSFVVTGELFF.

The chain employs TRBV7-9 and TRBJ2-1; 9 bases line up with TRBD2. Germline values: CDR1 SEHNR, CDR2 FQNEAQ (reference sequence). The CDR3 is 15 amino acids. Trimming took 1 base from V and 9 from J; bases not matched to a gene: 7. The CDR3, as DNA: TGTGCCAGCAGCTTAGTCTCTCTAGCGGGATTTGAGCAGTTCTTC. Protein sequence: CASSLVSLAGFEQFF.

The rearrangement links TRBV5-1 to TRBJ2-3; TRBD1 aligns across 9 bases. The junction had 2 bases not matched to a gene; V was cut back by 3 bases and J by 0 bases. Germline V lookup: CDR1 SGHRS, CDR2 YFSETQ. The CDR3 length is 15 residues. CDR3 amino acids: CASSSGTGSTDTQYF. The DNA for the CDR3 is TGCGCCAGCAGCTCCGGGACAGGGAGCACAGATACGCAGTATTTT.

The CDR3 region has the DNA TGTGCCAGCAGTTTACAGGGGGATTACACTGAAGCTTTCTTT. Protein sequence: CASSLQGDYTEAFF. This chain uses TRBV27 with TRBJ1-1; 7 nucleotides align to TRBD1. V was pared by 2 bases and J by 3 bases, with 3 bases of the junction left unmatched. Germline loops: CDR1 MNHEY, CDR2 SMNVEV (reference sequence). CDR3 length equals 14 residues.

This clone was found once. The V gene is TRBV5-6, the J gene TRBJ2-1; D remains ambiguous. Per germline, CDR1 SGHDT and CDR2 YYEEEE. Deletions cut 2 bases from V and 9 bases from J, with 12 bases between. CDR3 length equals 13 residues. In nucleotides, the CDR3 is TGTGCCAGCAGCTTAGTTCGGGCCGTTGAGCAGTTCTTC. Translated, it gives CASSLVRAVEQFF.

CDR3 residues: CASSPAPNTEAFF. In DNA form, the CDR3 reads TGTGCCAGCAGCCCAGCCCCGAACACTGAAGCTTTCTTT. The chain employs TRBV11-2 and TRBJ1-1; D is ambiguous. This CDR3 comprises 13 residues. In germline, CDR1 is SGHAT, CDR2 FQNNGV. Trimming stripped 5 bases from V and 1 base from J, with 8 bases between.

The CDR3 sequence is CASSLSAHSSGNTIYF. In nucleotides, the CDR3 is TGTGCCAGCAGTTTATCGGCCCACTCCTCTGGAAACACCATATATTTT. The chain has TRBV27 and TRBJ1-3; D gene unclear. CDR1 and CDR2 (germline): MNHEY, SMNVEV (reference sequence). CDR3 length equals 16 residues. Trimming cost V 0 bases and J 0 bases, with 9 bases left between them.